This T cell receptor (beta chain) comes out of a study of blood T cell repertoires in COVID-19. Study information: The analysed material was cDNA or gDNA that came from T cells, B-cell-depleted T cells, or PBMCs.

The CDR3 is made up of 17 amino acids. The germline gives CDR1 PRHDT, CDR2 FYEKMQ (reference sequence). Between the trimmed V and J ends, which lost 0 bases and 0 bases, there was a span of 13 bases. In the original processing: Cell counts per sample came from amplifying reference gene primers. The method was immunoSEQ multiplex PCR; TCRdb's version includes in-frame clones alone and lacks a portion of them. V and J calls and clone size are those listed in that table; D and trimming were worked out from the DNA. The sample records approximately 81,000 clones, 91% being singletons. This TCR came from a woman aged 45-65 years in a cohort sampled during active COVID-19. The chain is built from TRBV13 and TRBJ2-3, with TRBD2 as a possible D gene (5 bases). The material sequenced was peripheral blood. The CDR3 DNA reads TGTGCCAGCAGCTTAGGACTTTTCGGCGGGAGCACAGATACGCAGTATTTT. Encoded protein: CASSLGLFGGSTDTQYF.